This is a list of T cell receptor beta chains from one sample in a study of follicular helper T cells after annual influenza vaccination. Sequencing was performed with immunoSEQ multiplex PCR; in TCRdb, only in-frame clones are kept and a portion is missing. The table shows about 12,000 clones, with 70% to 80% occurring only once. The sample in question was CXCR5+ CD38- circulating T follicular helper cells from blood, obtained on the day of influenza vaccination. These receptor sequences come from an adult who received the influenza vaccine. Each CDR3 is given with its conserved first and last residue. D genes are given only for firm matches. Size is omitted from some rows. Given values are once, few, many or a class for expanded clones.

clone_size j_call d_call v_call cdr3_nt cdr3_aa
NA TRBJ1-5 TRBD1 TRBV11-2 TGTGCCAGCAGCAGAGACAGGGATCAGCCCCAGCATTTT CASSRDRDQPQHF
NA TRBJ1-3 NA TRBV28 TGTGCCAGCAGTTTGAGGGGGGTCGCAAACACCATATATTTT CASSLRGVANTIYF
NA TRBJ2-7 NA TRBV7-2 TGTGCCAGCAGCTTACGCCCATACGAGCAGTACTTC CASSLRPYEQYF
few TRBJ1-3 NA TRBV2 TGTGCCAGCAGCGCAATCAACTCTGGAAACACCATATATTTT CASSAINSGNTIYF
NA TRBJ2-3 NA TRBV30 TGTGCCTGGAGTGTAGGTGGGGGAAGCACAGATACGCAGTATTTT CAWSVGGGSTDTQYF
NA TRBJ1-4 NA TRBV27 TGTGCCAGCAGCAGGAACCTGGGCTCCACGAGTAATGAAAAACTGTTTTTT CASSRNLGSTSNEKLFF
NA TRBJ1-1 TRBD1 TRBV6-1 TGTGCCAGCCGGGAGACAGGGACCACTGAAGCTTTCTTT CASRETGTTEAFF
once TRBJ2-7 NA TRBV7-8 TGTGCCAGCAGCTTAGTAATGATCTACGAGCAGTACTTC CASSLVMIYEQYF
once TRBJ2-7 TRBD1 TRBV29-1 TGCAGCGTTGAGAGAAGCACAGGGGATGACGAGCAGTACTTC CSVERSTGDDEQYF
NA TRBJ2-3 TRBD2 TRBV4-3 TGCGCCAGCAGCCAAGAATCCCGGGGGGGCACAGATACGCAGTATTTT CASSQESRGGTDTQYF
NA TRBJ2-2 NA TRBV10-3 TGTGCCATCAGGCCGGGGCTGGACACCGGGGAGCTGTTTTTT CAIRPGLDTGELFF